This T cell receptor (beta chain) was documented in a study of shared clonotypes between healthy human individuals. CD8 cells regarded as naive lacked CD45RO, were positively chosen for CCR7, and omitted terminally differentiated effector memory CD45RA+ cells. Germline V gene lookup returns CDR1 SGHVS and CDR2 FNYEAQ. Unmatched junction bases numbered 6, after V lost 2 bases and J lost 0 bases. The CDR3 loop spans 18 amino acids. This clone was counted a single time. TCRdb's copy holds only in-frame clones and misses some; the assay was immunoSEQ multiplex PCR. The data contain around 1.9 million clones, about 92% of them singletons.

The sequenced sample consisted of naive CD8+ T cells from PBMCs. The J gene is TRBJ2-6, the V gene TRBV7-6; 8 nucleotides match TRBD1. The source of this sequence is a man younger than 30 in good health. Some clones in this sample may be carry-over from other donors' samples. As DNA, the CDR3 is TGTGCCAGCAGCTTAACCGGGACAGGATACTCTGGGGCCAACGTCCTGACTTTC. It yields the protein CASSLTGTGYSGANVLTF.